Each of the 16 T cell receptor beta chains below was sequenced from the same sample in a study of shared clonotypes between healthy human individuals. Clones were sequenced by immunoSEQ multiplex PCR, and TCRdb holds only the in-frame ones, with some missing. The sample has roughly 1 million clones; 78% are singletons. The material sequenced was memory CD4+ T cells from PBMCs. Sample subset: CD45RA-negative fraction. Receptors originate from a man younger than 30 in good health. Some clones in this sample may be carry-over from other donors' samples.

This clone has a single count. The CDR3 bases are TGTGCCAGCAGCACTCAGGGAGCTGGAAACACCATATATTTT. Translation: CASSTQGAGNTIYF. The V gene is TRBV7-2, the J gene TRBJ1-3; tentative D call: TRBD1 (5 bases). The germline V and J ends were trimmed by 5 bases and 2 bases, with 10 bases remaining between them. CDR3 length: 14 amino acids. Germline V CDR1 and CDR2: SGHTA, FQGNSA. The full variable domain, rest sourced from reference TRBV7-2 and TRBJ1-3, is GAGVSQSPSNKVTEKGKDVELRCDPISGHTALYWYRQSLGQGLEFLIYFQGNSAPDKSGLPSDRFSAERTGGSVSTLTIQRTQQEDSAVYLCASSTQGAGNTIYFGEGSWLTVV.

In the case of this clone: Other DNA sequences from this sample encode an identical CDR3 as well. CDR3: CASSGRGRETQYF. For the CDR3, the DNA is TGTGCCAGCAGTGGAAGGGGTAGGGAGACCCAGTACTTC. The rearrangement uses TRBV2 and TRBJ2-5, with D maybe TRBD1 (5 bases). Per the germline V gene, CDR1 is SNHLY and CDR2 is FYNNEI. CDR3 length: 13 residues. V was shortened by 4 bases and J by 5 bases, with 11 bases between the two germline ends.

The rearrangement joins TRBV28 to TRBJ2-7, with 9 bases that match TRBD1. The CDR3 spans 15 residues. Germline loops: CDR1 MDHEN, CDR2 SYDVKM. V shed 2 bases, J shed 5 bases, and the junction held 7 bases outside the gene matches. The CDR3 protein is CASSLGGQGDHEQYF. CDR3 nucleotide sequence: TGTGCCAGCAGTTTAGGGGGACAGGGTGACCACGAGCAGTACTTC.

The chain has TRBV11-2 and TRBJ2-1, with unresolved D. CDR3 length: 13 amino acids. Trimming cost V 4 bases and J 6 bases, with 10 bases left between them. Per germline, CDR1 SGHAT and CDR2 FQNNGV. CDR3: CASSSVRLNEQFF. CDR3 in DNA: TGTGCCAGCAGCTCGGTTAGGCTCAATGAGCAGTTCTTC.

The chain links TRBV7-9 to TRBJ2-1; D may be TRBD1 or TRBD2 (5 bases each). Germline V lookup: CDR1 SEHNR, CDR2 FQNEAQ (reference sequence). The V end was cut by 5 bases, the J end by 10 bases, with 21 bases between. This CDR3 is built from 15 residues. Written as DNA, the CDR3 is TGTGCCAGCAGCCCTCAGGGACCTAGAGGGCGCGAGCAGTTCTTC. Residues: CASSPQGPRGREQFF.

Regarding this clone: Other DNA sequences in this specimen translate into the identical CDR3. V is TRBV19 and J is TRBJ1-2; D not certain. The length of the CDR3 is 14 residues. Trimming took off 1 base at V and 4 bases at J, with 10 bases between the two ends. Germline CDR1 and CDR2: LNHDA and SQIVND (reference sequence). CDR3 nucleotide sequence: TGTGCCAGTAGTATAGGTGGCAGAGGCTATGGCTACACCTTC. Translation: CASSIGGRGYGYTF.

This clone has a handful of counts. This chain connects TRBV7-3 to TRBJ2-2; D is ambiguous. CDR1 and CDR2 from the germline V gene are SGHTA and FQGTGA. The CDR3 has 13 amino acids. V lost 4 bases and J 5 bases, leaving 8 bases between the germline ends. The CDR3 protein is CASSSVLTGELFF. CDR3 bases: TGTGCCAGCAGCTCAGTACTTACCGGGGAGCTGTTTTTT.

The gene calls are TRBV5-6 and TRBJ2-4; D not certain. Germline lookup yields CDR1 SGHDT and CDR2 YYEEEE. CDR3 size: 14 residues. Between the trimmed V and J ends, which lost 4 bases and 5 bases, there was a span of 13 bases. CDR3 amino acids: CASSGRGQENIQYF. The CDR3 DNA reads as TGTGCCAGCAGCGGTAGAGGTCAGGAAAACATTCAGTACTTC.

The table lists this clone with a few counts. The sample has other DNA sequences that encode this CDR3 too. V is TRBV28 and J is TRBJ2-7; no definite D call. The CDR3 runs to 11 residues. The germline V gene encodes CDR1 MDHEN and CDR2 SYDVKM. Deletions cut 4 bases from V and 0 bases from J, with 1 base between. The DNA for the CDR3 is TGTGCCAGCAGTTCCTCCTACGAGCAGTACTTC. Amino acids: CASSSSYEQYF.

Here the CDR3 reads CASSPGLGPYEQYF. The DNA of the CDR3 is TGTGCCAGCAGCCCTGGACTTGGCCCCTACGAGCAGTACTTC. The chain links TRBV5-4 to TRBJ2-7; weak D call: TRBD2 (5 bases). Germline V gene data show CDR1 as SGHNT and CDR2 as YYREEE (reference sequence). Trimming took off 4 bases at V and 2 bases at J, with 13 bases between the two ends. This CDR3 has 14 residues.

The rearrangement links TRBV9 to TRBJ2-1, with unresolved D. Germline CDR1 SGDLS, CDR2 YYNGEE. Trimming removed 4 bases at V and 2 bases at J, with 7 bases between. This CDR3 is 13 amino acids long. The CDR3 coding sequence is TGTGCCAGCAGCCTAGGGACCTACAATGAGCAGTTCTTC. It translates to CASSLGTYNEQFF.

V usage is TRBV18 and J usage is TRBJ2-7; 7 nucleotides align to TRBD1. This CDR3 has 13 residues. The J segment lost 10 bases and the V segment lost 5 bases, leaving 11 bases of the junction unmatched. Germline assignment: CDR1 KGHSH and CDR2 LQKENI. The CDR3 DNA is TGTGCCAGCTCAGGCGACAGGGTTGGAGAACAGTACTTC. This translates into CASSGDRVGEQYF.

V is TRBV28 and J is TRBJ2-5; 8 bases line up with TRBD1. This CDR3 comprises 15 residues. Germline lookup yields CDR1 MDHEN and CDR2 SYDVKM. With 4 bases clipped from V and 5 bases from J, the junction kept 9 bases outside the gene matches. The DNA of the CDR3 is TGTGCCAGCAGTTCCGAGACAGGGGCCGGGGAGACCCAGTACTTC. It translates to CASSSETGAGETQYF.

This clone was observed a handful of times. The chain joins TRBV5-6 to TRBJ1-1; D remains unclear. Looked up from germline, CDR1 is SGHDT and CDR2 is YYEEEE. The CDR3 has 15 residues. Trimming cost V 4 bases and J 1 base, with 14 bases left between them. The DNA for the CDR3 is TGTGCCAGCAGCCCGGGTGTCTTCCCGAACACTGAAGCTTTCTTT. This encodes CASSPGVFPNTEAFF. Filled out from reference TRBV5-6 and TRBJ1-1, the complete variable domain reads DAGVTQSPTHLIKTRGQQVTLRCSPKSGHDTVSWYQQALGQGPQFIFQYYEEEERQRGNFPDRFSGHQFPNYSSELNVNALLLGDSALYLCASSPGVFPNTEAFFGQGTRLTVV.

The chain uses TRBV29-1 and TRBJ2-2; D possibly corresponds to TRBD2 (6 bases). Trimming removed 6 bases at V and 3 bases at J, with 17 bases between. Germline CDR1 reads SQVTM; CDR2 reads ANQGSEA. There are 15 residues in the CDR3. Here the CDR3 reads CSVRGIRPYTGELFF. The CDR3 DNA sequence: TGCAGCGTCCGGGGGATTCGACCTTACACCGGGGAGCTGTTTTTT.

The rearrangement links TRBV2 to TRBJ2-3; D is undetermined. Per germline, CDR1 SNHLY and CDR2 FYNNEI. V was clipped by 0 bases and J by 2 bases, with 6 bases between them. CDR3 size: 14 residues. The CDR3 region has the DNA TGTGCCAGCAGTGAAGCATATTCCACAGATACGCAGTATTTT. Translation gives CASSEAYSTDTQYF.